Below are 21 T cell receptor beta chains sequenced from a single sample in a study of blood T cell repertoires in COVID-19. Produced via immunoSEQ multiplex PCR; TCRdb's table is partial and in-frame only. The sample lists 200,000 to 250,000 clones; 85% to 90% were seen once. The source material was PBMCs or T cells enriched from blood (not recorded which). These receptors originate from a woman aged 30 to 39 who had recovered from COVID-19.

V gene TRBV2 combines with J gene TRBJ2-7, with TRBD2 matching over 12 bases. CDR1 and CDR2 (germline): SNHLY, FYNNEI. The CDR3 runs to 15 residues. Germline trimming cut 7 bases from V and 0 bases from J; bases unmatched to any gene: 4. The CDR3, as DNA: TGTGCCAGCACACTAGCGGGAGGTCTCTCCTACGAGCAGTACTTC. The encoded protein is CASTLAGGLSYEQYF.

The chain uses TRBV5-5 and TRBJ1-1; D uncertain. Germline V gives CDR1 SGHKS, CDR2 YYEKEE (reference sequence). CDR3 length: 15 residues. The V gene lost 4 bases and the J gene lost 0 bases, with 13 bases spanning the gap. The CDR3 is CASSALSNLNTEAFF. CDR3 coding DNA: TGTGCCAGCAGCGCACTATCTAACCTGAACACTGAAGCTTTCTTT.

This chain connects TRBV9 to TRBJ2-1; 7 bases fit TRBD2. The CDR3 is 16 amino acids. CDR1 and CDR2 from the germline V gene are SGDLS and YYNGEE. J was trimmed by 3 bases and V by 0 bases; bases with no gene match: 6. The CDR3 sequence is CASSVAGTIYYNEQFF. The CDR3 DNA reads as TGTGCCAGCAGCGTAGCCGGGACTATCTACTACAATGAGCAGTTCTTC. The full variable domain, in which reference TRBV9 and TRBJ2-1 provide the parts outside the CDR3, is DSGVTQTPKHLITATGQRVTLRCSPRSGDLSVYWYQQSLDQGLQFLIQYYNGEERAKGNILERFSAQQFPDLHSELNLSSLELGDSALYFCASSVAGTIYYNEQFFGPGTRLTVL.

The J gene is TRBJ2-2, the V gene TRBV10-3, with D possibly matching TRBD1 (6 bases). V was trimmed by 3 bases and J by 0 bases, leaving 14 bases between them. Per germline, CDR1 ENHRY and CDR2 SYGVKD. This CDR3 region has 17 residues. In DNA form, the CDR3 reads TGTGCCATCAGTGACGTAGGGACACCTACGAACACCGGGGAGCTGTTTTTT. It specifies CAISDVGTPTNTGELFF.

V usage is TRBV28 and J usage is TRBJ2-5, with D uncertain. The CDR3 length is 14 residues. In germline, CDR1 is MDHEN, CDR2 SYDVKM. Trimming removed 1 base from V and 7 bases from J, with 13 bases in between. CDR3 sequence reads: CASSLSDLFRTQYF. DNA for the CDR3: TGTGCCAGCAGTTTATCAGATCTCTTTCGGACCCAGTACTTC.

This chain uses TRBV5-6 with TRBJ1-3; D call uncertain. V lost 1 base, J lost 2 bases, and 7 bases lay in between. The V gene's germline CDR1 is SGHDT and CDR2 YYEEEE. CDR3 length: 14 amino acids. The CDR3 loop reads CASSLLATGNTIYF. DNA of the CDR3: TGTGCCAGCAGCTTGTTGGCAACTGGAAACACCATATATTTT.

CDR3 amino acids: CASSLVPRVGMNTEAFF. The CDR3 nucleotides read TGTGCCAGCAGCTTAGTCCCCCGGGTCGGTATGAACACTGAAGCTTTCTTT. The chain recombines TRBV7-6 with TRBJ1-1, with D unresolved. From germline, CDR1 is SGHVS and CDR2 FNYEAQ. Trimming removed 1 base from V and 0 bases from J, with 15 bases in between. The CDR3 has 17 residues.

CDR3 coding DNA: TGTGCCTGGAGTCCGGCCGGACACCTGAACACTGAAGCTTTCTTT. It yields the protein CAWSPAGHLNTEAFF. J is TRBJ1-1 and V is TRBV30; D is perhaps TRBD1 (5 bases). Germline loops: CDR1 GTSNPN, CDR2 SVGIG (reference sequence). The CDR3 consists of 15 residues. V dropped 2 bases and J dropped 0 bases, with 13 bases sitting between them.

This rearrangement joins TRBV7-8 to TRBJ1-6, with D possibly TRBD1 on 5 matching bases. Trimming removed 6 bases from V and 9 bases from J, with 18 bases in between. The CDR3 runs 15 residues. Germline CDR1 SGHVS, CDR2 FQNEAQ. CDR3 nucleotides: TGTGCCAGCAGTTCAGGTGGGGGGTCCGGTTCACCCCTCCACTTT. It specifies CASSSGGGSGSPLHF.

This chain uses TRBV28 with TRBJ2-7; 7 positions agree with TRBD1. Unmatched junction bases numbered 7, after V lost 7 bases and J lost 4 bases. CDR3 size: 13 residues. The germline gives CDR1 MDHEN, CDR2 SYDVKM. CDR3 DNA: TGTGCCAGCAAAAAGGGGGCCAGGTACGAGCAGTACTTC. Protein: CASKKGARYEQYF.

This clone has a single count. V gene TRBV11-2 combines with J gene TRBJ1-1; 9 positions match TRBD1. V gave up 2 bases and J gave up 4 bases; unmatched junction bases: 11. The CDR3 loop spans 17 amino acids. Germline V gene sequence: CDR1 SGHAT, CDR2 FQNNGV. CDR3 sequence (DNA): TGTGCCAGCAGCTTAAGGGGGGACAGGGATGGGGCCACTGAAGCTTTCTTT. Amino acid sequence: CASSLRGDRDGATEAFF.

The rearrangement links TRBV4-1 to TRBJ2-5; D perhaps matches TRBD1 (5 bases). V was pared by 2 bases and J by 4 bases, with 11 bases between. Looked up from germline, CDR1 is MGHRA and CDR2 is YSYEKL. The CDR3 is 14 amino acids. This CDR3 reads CASSQLTVIETQYF. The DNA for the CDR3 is TGCGCCAGCAGCCAACTGACAGTCATAGAGACCCAGTACTTC.

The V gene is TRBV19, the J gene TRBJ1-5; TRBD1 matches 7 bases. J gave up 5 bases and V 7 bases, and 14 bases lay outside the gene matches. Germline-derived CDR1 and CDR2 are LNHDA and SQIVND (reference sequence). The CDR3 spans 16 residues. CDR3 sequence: CASTTTETGAYQPQHF. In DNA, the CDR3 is TGTGCCAGTACGACCACTGAAACAGGGGCCTATCAGCCCCAGCATTTT. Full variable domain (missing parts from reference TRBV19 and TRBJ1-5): DGGITQSPKYLFRKEGQNVTLSCEQNLNHDAMYWYRQDPGQGLRLIYYSQIVNDFQKGDIAEGYSVSREKKESFPLTVTSAQKNPTAFYLCASTTTETGAYQPQHFGDGTRLSIL.

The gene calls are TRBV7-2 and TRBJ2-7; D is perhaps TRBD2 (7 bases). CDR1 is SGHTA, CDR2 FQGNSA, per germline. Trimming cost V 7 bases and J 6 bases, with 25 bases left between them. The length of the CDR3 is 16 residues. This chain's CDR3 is CASNPRGAGESGEQYF. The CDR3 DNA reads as TGTGCCAGCAACCCGAGGGGGGCGGGAGAAAGTGGCGAGCAGTACTTC.

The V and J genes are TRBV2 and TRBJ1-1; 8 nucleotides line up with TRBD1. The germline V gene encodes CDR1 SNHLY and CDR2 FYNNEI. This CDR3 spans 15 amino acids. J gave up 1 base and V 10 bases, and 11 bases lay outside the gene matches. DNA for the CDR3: TGTGCCACTATAGGCTGGGACAGGCGGAACACTGAAGCTTTCTTT. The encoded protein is CATIGWDRRNTEAFF.

The CDR3 DNA sequence: TGTGCCAGCAGCGCCCGGGACAGGGGGCATGAAAAACTGTTTTTT. This encodes CASSARDRGHEKLFF. The chain links TRBV5-4 to TRBJ1-4; the match to TRBD1 covers 12 bases. Germline V lookup: CDR1 SGHNT, CDR2 YYREEE (reference sequence). This CDR3 has 15 residues. Trimming took 4 bases from V and 6 from J; bases not matched to a gene: 4.

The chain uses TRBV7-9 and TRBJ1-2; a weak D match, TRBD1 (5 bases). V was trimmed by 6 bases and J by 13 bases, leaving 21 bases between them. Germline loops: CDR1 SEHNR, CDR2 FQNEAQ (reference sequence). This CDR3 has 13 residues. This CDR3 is CASSRRDSGIGTF. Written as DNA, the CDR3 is TGTGCCAGCAGTCGCCGGGACTCAGGTATTGGCACCTTC. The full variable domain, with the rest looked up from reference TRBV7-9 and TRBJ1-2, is DTGVSQNPRHKITKRGQNVTFRCDPISEHNRLYWYRQTLGQGPEFLTYFQNEAQLEKSRLLSDRFSAERPKGSFSTLEIQRTEQGDSAMYLCASSRRDSGIGTFGSGTRLTVV.

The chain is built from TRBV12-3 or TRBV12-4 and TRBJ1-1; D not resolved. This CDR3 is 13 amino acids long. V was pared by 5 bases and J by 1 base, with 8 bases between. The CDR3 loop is CASSPTANTEAFF. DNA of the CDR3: TGTGCCAGCAGTCCCACAGCGAACACTGAAGCTTTCTTT.

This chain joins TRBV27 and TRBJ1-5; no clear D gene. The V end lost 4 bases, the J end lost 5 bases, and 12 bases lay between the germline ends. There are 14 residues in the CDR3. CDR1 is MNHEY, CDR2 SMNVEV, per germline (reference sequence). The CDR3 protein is CASSSGRNDQPQHF. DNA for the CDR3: TGTGCCAGCAGTTCCGGGAGGAATGATCAGCCCCAGCATTTT.

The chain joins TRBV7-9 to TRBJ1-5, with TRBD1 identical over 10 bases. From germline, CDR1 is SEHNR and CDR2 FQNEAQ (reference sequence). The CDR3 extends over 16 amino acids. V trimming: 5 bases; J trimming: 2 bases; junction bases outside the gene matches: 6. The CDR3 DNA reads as TGTGCCAGCAGCCCATACGGACAGGGGGGCAATCAGCCCCAGCATTTT. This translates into CASSPYGQGGNQPQHF.

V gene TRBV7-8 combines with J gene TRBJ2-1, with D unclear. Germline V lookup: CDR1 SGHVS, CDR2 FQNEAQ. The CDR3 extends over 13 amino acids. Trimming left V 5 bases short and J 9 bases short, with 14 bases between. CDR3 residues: CASSIQTSFEQFF. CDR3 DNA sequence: TGTGCCAGCAGCATACAGACAAGTTTTGAGCAGTTCTTC.